This TCR beta chain appears in the sequencing data of a study of shared clonotypes between healthy human individuals. Study in general: Three CD4 naive, three CD4 memory, two CD8 naive and one CD8 memory plate were used per donor. Study-wide points: Naive subsets tended to show greater estimated richness than memory subsets.

The V end was cut by 4 bases, the J end by 3 bases, with 6 bases between. Germline CDR1 is SEHNR and CDR2 is FQNEAQ (reference sequence). CDR3 size: 12 residues. Turning to this clone: The antigen is unknown.

DNA at 200 ng, about 30,000 T cell genomes, went into sorted-subset replicate PCRs. Sequencing was performed with immunoSEQ multiplex PCR; in TCRdb, only in-frame clones are kept and a portion is missing. The sample lists more than 2 million clones, approximately 96% seen once, with roughly 0.13% in the top ten. This receptor was taken from a man younger than 35 in good health. The sequenced material came from naive CD4+ T cells sorted from blood. As to subset: CD45RA+ positively selected. The J gene is TRBJ1-1, the V gene TRBV7-9; unclear D gene. The CDR3: CASSYGDTEAFF. As DNA, the CDR3 is TGTGCCAGCAGCTACGGGGACACTGAAGCTTTCTTT.